What follows describes a single T cell receptor beta chain. Its antigen remains unidentified. A read error may account for a junction end that differs from germline. This entry is derived from a study of blood T cells in healthy people across ages. General study findings and limits: Greater diversity and more naive CD4+ cells were seen in long-lived donors than in aged donors. Across samples, TCR beta diversity tracked strongly with naive T cell percentage.

The CDR3 extends over 12 amino acids. Germline CDR1 and CDR2: SQVTM and ANQGSEA. Peripheral blood, about 9.4 milliliters per donor, was collected. With a J-beta primer mix and a sample-barcoded 5' primer, a second PCR ran roughly 7 to 11 cycles. A 12-random-nucleotide template-switch adaptor tagged each cDNA molecule. TCRdb processed the 5' RACE reads anew with MiXCR; each CDR3 protein has one entry. The data show around 1,500,000 distinct CDR3 sequences, under 30% seen once. The chain uses TRBV29-1 and TRBJ1-1, with D possibly TRBD1 on 5 matching bases. The TCR sequence derives from a young woman in good health. Input material: blood. Written as DNA, the CDR3 is TGCGGCGTTGACCGGGGGTCCACTGAAGCTTTCTTT. Protein product: CGVDRGSTEAFF.